The rows below give T cell receptor beta chains drawn from one sample of a study of molecular identifiers for immune sequencing clone quantification. Each CDR3 protein is one row after TCRdb ran MiXCR on the PCR reads. The top ten clones hold 0.8% to 1.2% of a sample with 88,000 or so distinct CDR3 sequences, around 23% of them seen once. The sequencing sample was made of naive CD8+ T cells from blood, with Jurkat cell RNA spiked in. The receptors shown here come from a human donor in good health. Some libraries in this study had Jurkat cell RNA spiked in. Each CDR3 is given with its conserved first and last residue. D genes are given only for firm matches. Not every row has a clone size; where given, it reads once, few, many or a size class.

CDR3nt	CDR3aa	abundance	v_gene	len	d_gene	j_gene
TGTGCCAGCAGGATGGGACAGGGGGAATTAACTGAAGCTTTCTTT	CASRMGQGELTEAFF	NA	TRBV21-1	15	NA	TRBJ1-1
TGTGCCAGCAATGAGCCCCGGGACACCTTCGTCGAGCAGTACTTC	CASNEPRDTFVEQYF	many	TRBV6-2/TRBV6-3	15	NA	TRBJ2-7
TGTGCCAGCACACCCGAAGGGACGGCTAATCAGCATTTT	CASTPEGTANQHF	few	TRBV7-9	13	NA	TRBJ1-5
TGCAGCGTTGAAGAGGAGGCTAGCTCCTACGAGCAGTACTTC	CSVEEEASSYEQYF	many	TRBV29-1	14	NA	TRBJ2-7
TGTGCCAGCAGCCAAGATATACTAGCGGGAGTTTCCGAGCAGTACTTC	CASSQDILAGVSEQYF	few	TRBV4-2	16	TRBD2	TRBJ2-7
TGTGCCAGCAGCTTGGTCCAGGGGGGCTACGAGCAGTACTTC	CASSLVQGGYEQYF	many	TRBV5-6	14	NA	TRBJ2-7
TGTGCCAGTAGTATAGCCCTAGCCCCTGAGCAGTTCTTC	CASSIALAPEQFF	few	TRBV19	13	NA	TRBJ2-1
TGCAGTGCAGACAAGGACGTGGATCGGCACGGGGAGCTGTTTTTT	CSADKDVDRHGELFF	many	TRBV20-1	15	NA	TRBJ2-2
TGTGCCAGCAGCTTAGCGTCGGAAAAACTGTTTTTT	CASSLASEKLFF	many	TRBV7-9	12	NA	TRBJ1-4
TGTGCCAGCAGTGAATTGGGGCCCGATGAAAAACTGTTTTTT	CASSELGPDEKLFF	NA	TRBV2	14	NA	TRBJ1-4
TGTGCCAGCAGTTACACAGGGAACAATGAAGCTTTCTTT	CASSYTGNNEAFF	many	TRBV6-5	13	NA	TRBJ1-1
TGTGCCAGCAGCGCTCTAGCTCGGGAGCAGTTCTTC	CASSALAREQFF	NA	TRBV5-6	12	NA	TRBJ2-1
TGTGCCAGCAGCTTATCGTATGAGGGACTACACAACTTC	CASSLSYEGLHNF	many	TRBV7-9	13	TRBD2	TRBJ2-4
TGTGCCAGCAGCGTAGGATGGGGACAGGGAACAGATACGCAGTATTTT	CASSVGWGQGTDTQYF	NA	TRBV9	16	TRBD1	TRBJ2-3
TGTGCCAGCAGCTTCATCACAGATACGCAGTATTTT	CASSFITDTQYF	many	TRBV11-2	12	NA	TRBJ2-3
TGCGCCAGCAGTCTGGACCGGGGTACTCGGGAGCAGTACTTC	CASSLDRGTREQYF	NA	TRBV4-1	14	NA	TRBJ2-7
TGTGCCAGCAGCCCCAGGGGGAACACTGAAGCTTTCTTT	CASSPRGNTEAFF	many	TRBV7-9	13	NA	TRBJ1-1
TGTGCCTGGAGTCCGGACAGGGGTCTTCACACAGATACGCAGTATTTT	CAWSPDRGLHTDTQYF	many	TRBV30	16	TRBD1	TRBJ2-3
TGCGCCAGCAGCCAAGAAGGGGGGGTTATCCCTTACAATGAGCAGTTCTTC	CASSQEGGVIPYNEQFF	few	TRBV4-1	17	NA	TRBJ2-1
TGCAGTGCTAGAGGTCCGACAGGGATCTCCTACGAGCAGTACTTC	CSARGPTGISYEQYF	NA	TRBV20-1	15	TRBD1	TRBJ2-7
TGCAGTGCGCAACCGACCCTAGCGGGGCACTACAATGAGCAGTTCTTC	CSAQPTLAGHYNEQFF	many	TRBV20-1	16	TRBD2	TRBJ2-1
TGTGCCAGCAGTCAGCTAGCGGGAGGGCCAACCGAGCAGTACTTC	CASSQLAGGPTEQYF	many	TRBV27	15	TRBD2	TRBJ2-7
TGTGCCAGCAGCTTACCCCGCGTAGCGGGGGGGCCGGGTGAGCAGTTCTTC	CASSLPRVAGGPGEQFF	many	TRBV7-2	17	TRBD2	TRBJ2-1
TGTGCCAGCAGCTTACAGGGGATTAGCACAGGTACGCAGTATTTT	CASSLQGISTGTQYF	NA	TRBV7-9	15	NA	TRBJ2-3
TGTGCCAGTATAGGGCAGACAATATTTGAGCCCCAGCATTTT	CASIGQTIFEPQHF	many	TRBV19	14	NA	TRBJ1-5
TGTGCCAGCAGTCACTCGACAGGGAACACTGAAGCTTTCTTT	CASSHSTGNTEAFF	NA	TRBV25-1	14	NA	TRBJ1-1
TGTGCCAGCAGTGAAGCTGGACAGAACTACGAGCAGTACTTC	CASSEAGQNYEQYF	few	TRBV2	14	NA	TRBJ2-7
TGTGCCTGGAGTGCCTTGACAGTAAATGAAGCTTCCTTT	CAWSALTVNEASF	NA	TRBV30	13	NA	TRBJ1-1
TGTGCCAGCAGCTTTTGGGGCACCGGGGCCAACGTCCTGACTTTC	CASSFWGTGANVLTF	many	TRBV11-2	15	NA	TRBJ2-6
TGTGCCTGGAGTGTAGGGGCCACTGAAGCTTTCTTT	CAWSVGATEAFF	many	TRBV30	12	NA	TRBJ1-1
TGTGCCAGCAGTGAAAGCGTCACTAACCCTGTGGGTGAAGCTTTCTTT	CASSESVTNPVGEAFF	many	TRBV2	16	NA	TRBJ1-1
TGCGCCAGCAGCCAAGACAGGGTAAACACTGAAGCTTTCTTT	CASSQDRVNTEAFF	NA	TRBV4-3	14	NA	TRBJ1-1
TGTGCCAGCAGCTTGGCAGGGGGGGCCAATCAGCCCCAGCATTTT	CASSLAGGANQPQHF	many	TRBV13	15	TRBD1	TRBJ1-5
TGTGCCAGCAGTTACCGAGGATCTTTAGCCGCAGATACGCAGTATTTT	CASSYRGSLAADTQYF	many	TRBV6-5	16	NA	TRBJ2-3
TGTGCCAGCAGTTTTGGACACACGAACACTGAAGCTTTCTTT	CASSFGHTNTEAFF	many	TRBV6-2/TRBV6-3	14	NA	TRBJ1-1
TGTGCCAGCTCACCACGAGAGGGGCTTCTGTTTTTT	CASSPREGLLFF	many	TRBV18	12	NA	TRBJ1-4
TGTGCCAGCAGCCCAAGGGCCGGGGGACCCTACAATGAGCAGTTCTTC	CASSPRAGGPYNEQFF	NA	TRBV7-9	16	NA	TRBJ2-1
TGTGCCAGCAGCTTTTCAGGGGGCATCGCGGGAGAGGACACGCAGTATTTT	CASSFSGGIAGEDTQYF	many	TRBV7-9	17	NA	TRBJ2-3
TGTGCCAGCAGCTTTTCCGGGTCCTCCTACAATGAGCAGTTCTTC	CASSFSGSSYNEQFF	few	TRBV11-2	15	NA	TRBJ2-1
TGTGCCAGCAGTTGGGGAAACACCATATATTTT	CASSWGNTIYF	NA	TRBV6-6	11	NA	TRBJ1-3
TGTGCCAGCAGCTTGGTCAGGACAAAGAACACTGAAGCTTTCTTT	CASSLVRTKNTEAFF	many	TRBV5-6	15	NA	TRBJ1-1
TGTGCCAGCAGCTTAGCAGCGGGAGGGTCAGATACGCAGTATTTT	CASSLAAGGSDTQYF	many	TRBV11-2	15	TRBD2	TRBJ2-3
TGTGCCAGCAGCCACGGGCCCTCCTACGAGCAGTACTTC	CASSHGPSYEQYF	many	TRBV2	13	NA	TRBJ2-7
TGCAGCGTCGGGGACGGGAACTACGAGCAGTACTTC	CSVGDGNYEQYF	many	TRBV29-1	12	NA	TRBJ2-7
TGTGCCAGCAGCTTAGGGTGGGGGGGCACAGATACGCAGTATTTT	CASSLGWGGTDTQYF	many	TRBV7-2	15	NA	TRBJ2-3
TGTGCCAGCAGTTTAAGTCCGTGGGGGGGACTCGTGGAGCAGTACTTC	CASSLSPWGGLVEQYF	many	TRBV12-3/TRBV12-4	16	TRBD2	TRBJ2-7
TGTGCCAGCAGCGTTGGGGGTCCCGGCGAGCAGTACTTC	CASSVGGPGEQYF	NA	TRBV9	13	NA	TRBJ2-7
TGTGCCAGGAGCTCAAGGGACGGACCCACGAACACCGGGGAGCTGTTTTTT	CARSSRDGPTNTGELFF	NA	TRBV7-9	17	NA	TRBJ2-2